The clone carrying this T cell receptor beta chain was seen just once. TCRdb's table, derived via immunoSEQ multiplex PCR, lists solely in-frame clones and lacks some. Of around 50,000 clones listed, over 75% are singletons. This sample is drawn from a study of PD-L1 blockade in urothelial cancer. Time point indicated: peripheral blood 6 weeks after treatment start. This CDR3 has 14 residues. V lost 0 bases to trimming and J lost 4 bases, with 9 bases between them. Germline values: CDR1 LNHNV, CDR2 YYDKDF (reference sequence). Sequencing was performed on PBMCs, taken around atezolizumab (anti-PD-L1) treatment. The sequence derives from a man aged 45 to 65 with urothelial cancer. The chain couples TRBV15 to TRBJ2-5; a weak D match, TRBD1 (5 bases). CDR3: CATSRDGQGETQYF. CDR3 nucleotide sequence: TGTGCCACCAGCAGAGATGGTCAGGGAGAGACCCAGTACTTC.